This T cell receptor beta chain was identified in a study of blood T cell repertoires in COVID-19. In the study overall: Samples of COVID-19 (acute and convalescent) were obtained from the United States, Italy and Spain. Sources were T cells, B-cell-depleted T cells, or PBMCs; the material itself was cDNA or gDNA.

Method: immunoSEQ multiplex PCR; TCRdb's copy keeps in-frame clones and lacks some. The table shows about 180,000 clones, with around 87% occurring only once. This CDR3 spans 15 amino acids. The J segment lost 4 bases and the V segment lost 5 bases, leaving 6 bases of the junction unmatched. CDR1 MRHNA and CDR2 SNTAGT come from the germline V gene. The V and J genes are TRBV6-4 and TRBJ2-2, with TRBD2 matching 8 bases. Sequenced input: peripheral blood. This receptor was taken from a man between 60 and 70 years old with COVID-19, enrolled during active disease. Here the CDR3 reads CASSHTSGRTGELFF. CDR3 in DNA: TGTGCCAGCAGTCACACTAGCGGACGCACCGGGGAGCTGTTTTTT.